This is a list of T cell receptor beta chains from one sample in a study of blood T cell repertoires in COVID-19. Data came from immunoSEQ multiplex PCR; TCRdb stores just in-frame clones and leaves some out. Here the sample spans about 200,000 clones, about 85% being singletons. The sample comprised peripheral blood. These receptors all stem from a man between 60 and 70 years old with active or convalescent COVID-19. The CDR3 runs from the conserved cysteine through the conserved F or W. D genes are given only for firm matches. Part of the rows lack a size; the others show once, few, many or a class for expanded clones.

V	J	D	size	CDR3	DNA
TRBV7-2	TRBJ1-2	TRBD1	.	CASRLWTGLSYGYTF	TGTGCCAGCAGGCTATGGACAGGGTTAAGCTATGGCTACACCTTC
TRBV19	TRBJ2-2	TRBD2	.	CASSTAGLAGGRNTGELFF	TGTGCCAGTAGTACCGCCGGACTAGCGGGGGGCCGGAACACCGGGGAGCTGTTTTTT
TRBV13	TRBJ2-7	.	.	CASSLDGGYEQYF	TGTGCCAGCAGCTTAGACGGTGGCTACGAGCAGTACTTC
TRBV9	TRBJ2-2	TRBD2	.	CASSVGAGGPGELFF	TGTGCCAGCAGCGTAGGAGCGGGGGGGCCCGGGGAGCTGTTTTTT
TRBV5-5	TRBJ2-3	TRBD2	.	CASSLIPSGGPDTQYF	TGTGCCAGCAGCTTGATACCTAGCGGGGGCCCAGATACGCAGTATTTT
TRBV28	TRBJ1-4	TRBD1	.	CASGSGGSNEKLFF	TGTGCCAGCGGATCAGGGGGGAGTAATGAAAAACTGTTTTTT
TRBV30	TRBJ1-6	.	.	CACQQAPNSPLHF	TGTGCCTGCCAACAGGCTCCCAATTCACCCCTCCACTTT
TRBV18	TRBJ2-3	TRBD1	.	CASSPTGDTDTQYF	TGTGCCAGCTCACCAACAGGGGACACAGATACGCAGTATTTT
TRBV7-3	TRBJ1-1	.	.	CASSLTAGNTEAFF	TGTGCCAGCAGCTTAACTGCGGGGAACACTGAAGCTTTCTTT
TRBV5-1	TRBJ2-3	TRBD2	.	CASSLAGTSGGAGDTQYF	TGCGCCAGCAGCTTGGCCGGGACTAGCGGGGGGGCTGGAGATACGCAGTATTTT
TRBV5-4	TRBJ2-5	.	.	CASSLDGGGTETQYF	TGTGCCAGCAGCTTGGATGGGGGAGGAACGGAGACCCAGTACTTC
TRBV2	TRBJ1-2	.	once	CASSEGRFQGGYTF	TGTGCCAGCAGTGAAGGTCGGTTTCAGGGGGGCTACACCTTC
TRBV5-4	TRBJ2-5	.	few	CASSFRQPFQETQYF	TGTGCCAGCAGCTTCAGACAGCCCTTTCAAGAGACCCAGTACTTC
TRBV7-9	TRBJ1-6	.	few	CASSLGGYNSPLHF	TGTGCCAGCAGCTTAGGAGGTTATAATTCACCCCTCCACTTT
TRBV29-1	TRBJ1-2	TRBD1	once	CSVGGGTGRAGYTF	TGCAGCGTTGGGGGCGGGACAGGGCGAGCTGGCTACACCTTC
TRBV2	TRBJ1-2	.	.	CASRLGGYTF	TGTGCCAGTAGACTAGGTGGCTACACCTTC
TRBV7-7	TRBJ2-7	TRBD1	.	CASSLVLVTGGEQYF	TGTGCCAGCAGCTTAGTTTTAGTTACAGGGGGCGAGCAGTACTTC
TRBV30	TRBJ1-1	.	.	CAWSVYLNTEAFF	TGTGCCTGGAGTGTCTATCTGAACACTGAAGCTTTCTTT
TRBV5-1	TRBJ1-2	TRBD1	.	CASTPGQGPFEGYTF	TGCGCCAGCACCCCAGGACAGGGTCCCTTCGAGGGCTACACCTTC
TRBV5-4	TRBJ2-5	TRBD2	.	CASSPAGTSGGARQETQYF	TGTGCCAGCAGCCCCGCTGGGACTAGCGGGGGGGCCCGGCAAGAGACCCAGTACTTC
TRBV6-5	TRBJ2-7	.	.	CASSRDRSGEQYF	TGTGCCAGCAGTAGGGATAGAAGCGGCGAGCAGTACTTC
TRBV7-2	TRBJ2-7	TRBD2	.	CASRYRAGAYYEQYF	TGTGCCAGCAGATACCGAGCGGGGGCCTACTACGAGCAGTACTTC
TRBV5-4	TRBJ1-2	TRBD1	.	CASSSYRGQSIHGYTF	TGTGCCAGCAGCTCCTACAGGGGTCAGTCGATTCATGGCTACACCTTC
TRBV11-2	TRBJ2-1	TRBD2	.	CASRSGASSYNEQFF	TGTGCCAGCAGGAGCGGGGCGAGCTCCTACAATGAGCAGTTCTTC
TRBV5-1	TRBJ1-1	TRBD1	.	CATKAGTGNTEAFF	TGCGCCACAAAAGCGGGGACAGGGAACACTGAAGCTTTCTTT
TRBV5-1	TRBJ2-1	TRBD2	.	CASSLVVSGGNEQFF	TGCGCCAGCAGCTTGGTAGTATCGGGGGGGAATGAGCAGTTCTTC
TRBV5-1	TRBJ2-5	.	.	CASSLAATQETQYF	TGCGCCAGCAGCTTAGCGGCGACCCAAGAGACCCAGTACTTC
TRBV3-1/TRBV3-2	TRBJ1-2	.	.	CASSQQGNSGYTF	TGTGCCAGCAGCCAACAGGGAAACTCTGGCTACACCTTC
TRBV6-6	TRBJ1-6	.	few	CASSYSNSNNSPLHF	TGTGCCAGCAGTTACTCGAACAGCAATAATTCACCCCTCCACTTT
TRBV6-5	TRBJ1-1	.	few	CASRVRTADNTEAFF	TGTGCCAGCAGAGTTCGGACAGCTGACAACACTGAAGCTTTCTTT
TRBV18	TRBJ2-1	TRBD2	.	CASSVGLAGNNEQFF	TGTGCCAGCTCAGTTGGACTAGCGGGGAACAATGAGCAGTTCTTC
TRBV7-3	TRBJ1-5	.	.	CASSLNPGQPQHF	TGTGCCAGCAGCCTTAACCCCGGTCAGCCCCAGCATTTT
TRBV7-9	TRBJ2-7	TRBD2	.	CASSHRDYPYEQYF	TGTGCCAGCAGCCACCGGGACTACCCCTACGAGCAGTACTTC
TRBV27	TRBJ2-1	TRBD2	.	CASTEAGGAKEQFF	TGTGCCAGCACCGAAGCGGGGGGGGCCAAGGAGCAGTTCTTC
TRBV3-1/TRBV3-2	TRBJ1-5	TRBD1	.	CASSHGGQGAGQPQHF	TGTGCCAGCAGCCATGGCGGACAGGGAGCGGGGCAGCCCCAGCATTTT
TRBV7-3	TRBJ2-2	TRBD2	.	CASSLRASGGTGELFF	TGTGCCAGCAGCTTAAGGGCTAGCGGGGGAACCGGGGAGCTGTTTTTT
TRBV25-1	TRBJ1-1	TRBD1	.	CASSLQGGSEAFF	TGTGCCAGCAGTCTCCAGGGGGGCTCTGAAGCTTTCTTT
TRBV6-1	TRBJ2-6	.	.	CASSEGVLGSGANVLTF	TGTGCCAGCAGTGAAGGTGTACTCGGCTCTGGGGCCAACGTCCTGACTTTC
TRBV2	TRBJ1-1	TRBD1	.	CASRGQGAYTEAFF	TGTGCCAGCAGGGGACAGGGGGCTTACACTGAAGCTTTCTTT
TRBV9	TRBJ2-2	.	.	CASSLSPLTGELFF	TGTGCCAGCAGCTTAAGTCCGCTAACCGGGGAGCTGTTTTTT
TRBV2	TRBJ1-2	.	.	CASSEGFYGYTF	TGTGCCAGCAGTGAGGGCTTCTATGGCTACACCTTC
TRBV5-6	TRBJ1-2	TRBD1	.	CASSLQGKGGYTF	TGTGCCAGCAGCTTACAGGGGAAAGGAGGCTACACCTTC